The T cell receptor (beta chain) described here comes from a study of T cell responses to AZD1222 COVID-19 vaccine. Findings of the study overall: Samples come after the peak T cell response, not at day 14. Spike-specific TCR breadth rose after two AZD1222 doses, and depth rose as well.

This CDR3 is built from 15 residues. V lost 0 bases to trimming and J lost 0 bases, with 9 bases between them. Germline lookup yields CDR1 LNHDA and CDR2 SQIVND (reference sequence). Measured with immunoSEQ multiplex PCR; TCRdb has only the in-frame clones, and not every one. The sample lists just over 150,000 clones, 85% to 95% occurring once. A remark on this clone: Its antigen remains unidentified.

This sequence originates from an adult who received the AZD1222 COVID-19 vaccine. This specimen was peripheral blood, taken 28 days after the second AZD1222 dose. V and J are TRBV19 and TRBJ2-7, with D possibly matching TRBD2 (5 bases). The CDR3 loop reads CASSIDGVSSYEQYF. The CDR3 DNA reads TGTGCCAGTAGTATAGACGGGGTGAGCTCCTACGAGCAGTACTTC.